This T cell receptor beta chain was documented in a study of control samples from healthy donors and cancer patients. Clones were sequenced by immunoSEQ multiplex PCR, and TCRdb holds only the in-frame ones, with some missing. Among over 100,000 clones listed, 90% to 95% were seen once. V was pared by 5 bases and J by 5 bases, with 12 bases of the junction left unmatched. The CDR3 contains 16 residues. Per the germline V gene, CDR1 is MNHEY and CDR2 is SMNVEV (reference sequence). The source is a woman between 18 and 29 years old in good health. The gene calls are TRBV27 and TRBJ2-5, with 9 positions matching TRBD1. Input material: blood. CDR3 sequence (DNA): TGTGCCAGCAGTACCGATACTGGGACAGGGAGCGAGACCCAGTACTTC. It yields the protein CASSTDTGTGSETQYF.